This TCR beta chain was retrieved from a study of blood T cells in healthy people across ages. Looking at the study overall: Template switching retrieved approximately one barcoded beta molecule for each two T cells.

In this sample, this clonotype turned up a few times. Its antigen is unknown. Then a second PCR, running roughly 7 to 11 cycles, was carried out with a sample-barcoded 5' primer and a J-beta primer mix. Each cDNA molecule, via a template-switch adaptor with 12 random nucleotides, was tagged. Each CDR3 protein is one row after TCRdb ran MiXCR on the 5' RACE reads. The sample contains around 1.5 million distinct CDR3 sequences, about 31% of which appear only once. Overall study findings and caveats: Unknown donor CMV status possibly confounded expanded clonotype changes.

Every sample yielded at least 6.5 million isolated PBMCs. This TCR was recovered from a woman in her 30s in good health. The sequenced sample consisted of blood.

CDR3 amino acids: CASSPSGAAKQYF. DNA for the CDR3: TGTGCCAGCAGCCCGTCGGGAGCGGCCAAGCAGTACTTC. The V gene is TRBV7-2, the J gene TRBJ2-1; the D gene is possibly TRBD2 (6 bases). Gene TRBJ2-7 matches the end of the DNA better, so the J call may be wrong. This CDR3 contains 13 residues. Germline assignment: CDR1 SGHTA and CDR2 FQGNSA.